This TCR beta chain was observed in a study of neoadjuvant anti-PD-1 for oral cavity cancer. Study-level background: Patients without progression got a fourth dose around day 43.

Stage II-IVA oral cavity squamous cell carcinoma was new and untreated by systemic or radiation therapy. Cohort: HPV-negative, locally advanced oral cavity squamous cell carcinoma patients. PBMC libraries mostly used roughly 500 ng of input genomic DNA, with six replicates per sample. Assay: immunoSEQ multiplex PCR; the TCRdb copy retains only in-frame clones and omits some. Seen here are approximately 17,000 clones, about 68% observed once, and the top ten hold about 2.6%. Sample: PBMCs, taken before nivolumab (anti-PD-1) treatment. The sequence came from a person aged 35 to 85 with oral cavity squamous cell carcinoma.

CDR3 protein: CAISGQGRTEAFF. As DNA, the CDR3 is TGTGCCATCAGTGGACAGGGTCGGACTGAAGCTTTCTTT. The chain carries TRBV10-3 and TRBJ1-1, with 7 bases aligning to TRBD1. CDR3 length: 13 amino acids. Germline V CDR1 and CDR2: ENHRY, SYGVKD. V lost 4 bases to trimming and J lost 5 bases; unmatched junction nucleotides: 4.